This TCR beta chain was identified in a study of vaccination effects on CD4 cells after COVID-19 (dated by TCRdb to between 2021 and 2023). General notes on the study: Across the study, the median time from the second dose to post-vaccine sampling was 72 days (range 14 to 241). SARS-CoV-2 spike-specific CD4+ TCR repertoires from before and after mRNA vaccination were compared in COVID-19 convalescent patients and in infection-naive vaccine recipients. A total of 10 COVID-19 convalescent patients and a handful of SARS-CoV-2-naive healthy vaccine recipients were included in the full study. In the study, cultures from other donors were sequenced using the Oncomine TCR Beta short-read assay on an Illumina iSeq 100.

CDR3 length: 13 amino acids, cysteine to phenylalanine. Just CDR3 DNA is preserved here, 39 bases in frame from base 1. V has 2 bases trimmed and J has 7 bases trimmed; junction bases matching no gene number 4. The germline V gene sets CDR1 to SGDLS and CDR2 to YYNGEE. The ViraFEST assay stimulated PBMC with viral peptide pools and then used TCR sequencing to identify antigen-specific CD4+ T cell clonotypes by expansion. After roughly 11 days of culture, CD4+ T cells were isolated with the EasySep CD4+ T cell isolation kit. Two doses of either the BNT162b2 or the mRNA-1273 mRNA SARS-CoV-2 vaccine were administered to participants. The absence of prior SARS-CoV-2 infection in healthy vaccine recipients was confirmed by negative nucleocapsid antibodies before and after vaccination. Each well held 1.5 million to 2.5 million PBMC cultured in IMDM containing about 5.5% human AB serum, roughly 10 IU/ml IL-2 and gentamicin, along with about 9.5 ug/ml peptides. Half of the culture medium was replaced with fresh IL-2-containing medium on days 3 and 7. Unless otherwise noted, each peptide stimulation condition was cultured in triplicate wells. PBMC were separated from whole blood using Ficoll-Paque Plus gradient centrifugation and were then either cryopreserved at -140C or used fresh. Overlapping peptide pools spanned the spike proteins of SARS-CoV-2 and the common cold coronaviruses HCoV-NL63, HCoV-OC43 and HCoV-229E. Genomic DNA was extracted from cultured CD4+ T cells with the QIAamp micro DNA kit.

A note on this clone: Its antigen specificity is not known. Within one base of it there is no much larger clone, and no base qualities were kept.

Libraries were built with the immunoSEQ multiplex PCR assay. DNA from the cultured and isolated CD4+ T cells underwent TCR beta CDR3 sequencing. In the authors' own workflow: Non-productive TCR sequences were removed and reads were trimmed to the CDR3 region, keeping CDR3s of at least 7 amino acids. Antigen-specific clonotypes were identified using the MANAFEST web app by comparison of expansion in peptide wells against reference cultures. For clones to be considered positive, expansion at FDR<0.05 versus reference and all other wells, an odds ratio above 5, and a frequency above 0.1% in two replicate wells were required. Clonotypes significantly expanded in SARS-CoV-2 spike wells and in at least one common cold coronavirus spike condition were defined as cross-reactive. CDR3 similarity was assessed by Levenshtein distance with the stringdist R package, and unrooted trees were built with ape in R 3.6.1. TCRdb's version of the immuneACCESS table is confined to in-frame rearrangements and falls short of the full clone set. An unresolved V gene accounts for under half of the shortfall where checked; the remainder is of unknown origin. V and J calls and clone size follow that table, whereas D and trimming were derived from the DNA. Here the sample has approximately 25,000 clones; 75% to 80% occur a single time. The ten largest clonotypes hold about 6.3% of the sample.

Broader findings and caveats from the paper: The study was limited by a small number of convalescent patients, and early post-infection timepoints were lacking. Both infection-induced and vaccine-induced clones contracted markedly at late post-vaccination timepoints, which is consistent with waning T cell responses. Among healthy vaccine recipients, nearly all vaccine-induced clones were SARS-CoV-2 mono-reactive, and only 1 of 255 was cross-reactive with common cold coronaviruses.

The rearranged segments are TRBV9 and TRBJ1-1; 8 of the junction bases match TRBD1. This clonotype was sampled from a human donor who received a COVID-19 vaccine. Some clones in this sample may be carry-over from other donors' samples. The sequencing here drew on CD4+ T cells from PBMCs cultured with SARS-CoV-2 spike peptides, taken after COVID-19 vaccination. The cell subset or site label, as the study defines it: SARS-CoV-2 spike overlapping peptide pool stimulation. The CDR3 corresponds to CASSVVQGGEAFF. The DNA sequence reads TGTGCCAGCAGCGTCGTACAGGGGGGTGAAGCTTTCTTT.